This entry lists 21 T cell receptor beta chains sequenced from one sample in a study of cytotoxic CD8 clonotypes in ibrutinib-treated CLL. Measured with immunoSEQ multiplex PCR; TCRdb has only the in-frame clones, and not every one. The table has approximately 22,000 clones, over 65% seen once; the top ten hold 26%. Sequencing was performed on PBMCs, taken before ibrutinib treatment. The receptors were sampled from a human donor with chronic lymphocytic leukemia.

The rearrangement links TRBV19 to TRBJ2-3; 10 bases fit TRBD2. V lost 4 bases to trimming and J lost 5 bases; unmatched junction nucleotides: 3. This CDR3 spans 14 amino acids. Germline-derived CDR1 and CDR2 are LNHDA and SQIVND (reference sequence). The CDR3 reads CASSKVAGGDTQYF. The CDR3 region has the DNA TGTGCCAGTAGTAAGGTAGCGGGAGGAGATACGCAGTATTTT.

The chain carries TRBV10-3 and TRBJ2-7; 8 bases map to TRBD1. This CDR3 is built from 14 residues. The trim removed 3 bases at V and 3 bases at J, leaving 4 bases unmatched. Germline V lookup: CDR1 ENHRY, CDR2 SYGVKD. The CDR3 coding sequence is TGTGCCATCAGTGATGACAGGGGAATCTACGAGCAGTACTTC. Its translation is CAISDDRGIYEQYF.

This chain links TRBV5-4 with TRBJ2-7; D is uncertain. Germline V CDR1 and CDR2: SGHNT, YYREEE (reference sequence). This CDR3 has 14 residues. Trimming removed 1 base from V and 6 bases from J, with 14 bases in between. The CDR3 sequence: CASSLPQGDREQYF. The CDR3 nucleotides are TGTGCCAGCAGCTTGCCCCAAGGAGACCGCGAGCAGTACTTC.

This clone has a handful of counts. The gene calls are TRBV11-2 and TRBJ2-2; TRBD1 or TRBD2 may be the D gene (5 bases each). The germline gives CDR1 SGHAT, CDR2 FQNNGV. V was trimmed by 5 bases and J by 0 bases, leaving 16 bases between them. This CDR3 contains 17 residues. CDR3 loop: CASSPHRDRANTGELFF. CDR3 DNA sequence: TGTGCCAGCAGCCCCCATAGGGACCGCGCGAACACCGGGGAGCTGTTTTTT.

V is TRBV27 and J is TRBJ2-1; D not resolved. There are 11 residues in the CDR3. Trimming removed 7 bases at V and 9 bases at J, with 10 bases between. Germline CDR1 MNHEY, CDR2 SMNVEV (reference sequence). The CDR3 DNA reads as TGTGCCAGCACCTCTGGGTTTGAGCAGTTCTTC. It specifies CASTSGFEQFF.

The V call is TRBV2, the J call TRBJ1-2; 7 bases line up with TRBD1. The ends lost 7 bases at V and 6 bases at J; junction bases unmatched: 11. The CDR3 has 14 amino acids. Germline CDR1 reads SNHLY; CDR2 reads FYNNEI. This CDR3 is CASTQYRDSDGYTF. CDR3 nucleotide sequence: TGTGCCAGCACCCAATACCGGGACAGCGATGGCTACACCTTC.

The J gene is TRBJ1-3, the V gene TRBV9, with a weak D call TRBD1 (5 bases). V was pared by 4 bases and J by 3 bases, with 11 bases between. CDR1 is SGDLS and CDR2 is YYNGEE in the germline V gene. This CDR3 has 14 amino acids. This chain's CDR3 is CASSSRGDGNTIYF. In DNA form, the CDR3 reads TGTGCCAGCAGCTCCCGGGGCGATGGAAACACCATATATTTT.

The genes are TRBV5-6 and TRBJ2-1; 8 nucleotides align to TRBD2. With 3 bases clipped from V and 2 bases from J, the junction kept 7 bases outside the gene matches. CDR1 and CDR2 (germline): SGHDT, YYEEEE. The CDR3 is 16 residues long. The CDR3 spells CASSSTSAQTYNEQFF. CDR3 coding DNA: TGTGCCAGCAGCTCGACTAGCGCGCAGACCTACAATGAGCAGTTCTTC. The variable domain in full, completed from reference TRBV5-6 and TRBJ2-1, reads DAGVTQSPTHLIKTRGQQVTLRCSPKSGHDTVSWYQQALGQGPQFIFQYYEEEERQRGNFPDRFSGHQFPNYSSELNVNALLLGDSALYLCASSSTSAQTYNEQFFGPGTRLTVL.

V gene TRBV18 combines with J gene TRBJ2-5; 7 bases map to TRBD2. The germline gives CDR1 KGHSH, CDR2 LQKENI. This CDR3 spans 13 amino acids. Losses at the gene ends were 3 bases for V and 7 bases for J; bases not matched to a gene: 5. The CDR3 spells CASSPGREGTQYF. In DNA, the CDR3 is TGTGCCAGCTCACCCGGCAGGGAGGGGACCCAGTACTTC.

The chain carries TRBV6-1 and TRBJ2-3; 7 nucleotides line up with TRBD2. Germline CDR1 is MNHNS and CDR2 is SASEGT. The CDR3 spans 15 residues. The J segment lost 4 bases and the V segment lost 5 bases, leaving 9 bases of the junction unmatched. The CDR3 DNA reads TGTGCCAGCAGTCTGTCTAGCGGTTTCGCAGATACGCAGTATTTT. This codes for CASSLSSGFADTQYF.

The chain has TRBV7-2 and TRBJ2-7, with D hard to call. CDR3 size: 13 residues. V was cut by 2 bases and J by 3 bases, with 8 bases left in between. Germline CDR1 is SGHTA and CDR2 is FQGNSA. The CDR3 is CASSLIRGYEQYF. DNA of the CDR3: TGTGCCAGCAGCTTAATTCGAGGCTACGAGCAGTACTTC. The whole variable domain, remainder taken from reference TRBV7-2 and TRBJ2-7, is GAGVSQSPSNKVTEKGKDVELRCDPISGHTALYWYRQSLGQGLEFLIYFQGNSAPDKSGLPSDRFSAERTGGSVSTLTIQRTQQEDSAVYLCASSLIRGYEQYFGPGTRLTVT.

The CDR3 loop is CASSYSGLGGYEQYF. CDR3 coding DNA: TGTGCCAGCAGTTACTCAGGCCTAGGCGGTTACGAGCAGTACTTC. The chain uses TRBV6-5 and TRBJ2-7, with unresolved D. In germline, CDR1 is MNHEY, CDR2 SVGAGI. This CDR3 region has 15 residues. The germline V and J ends were trimmed by 0 bases and 4 bases, with 13 bases remaining between them.

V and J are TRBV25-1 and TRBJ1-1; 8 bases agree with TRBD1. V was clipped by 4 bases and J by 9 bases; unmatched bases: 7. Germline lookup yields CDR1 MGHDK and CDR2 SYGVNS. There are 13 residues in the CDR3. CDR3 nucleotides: TGTGCCAGCAGTGGCCGGACAGGGCGGCAAGCTTTCTTT. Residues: CASSGRTGRQAFF.

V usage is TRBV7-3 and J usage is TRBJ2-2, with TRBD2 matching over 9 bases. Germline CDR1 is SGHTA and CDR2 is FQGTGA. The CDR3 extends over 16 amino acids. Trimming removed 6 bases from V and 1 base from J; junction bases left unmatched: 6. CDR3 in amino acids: CASSAGGVMNTGELFF. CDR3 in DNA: TGTGCCAGCAGTGCGGGAGGGGTTATGAACACCGGGGAGCTGTTTTTT.

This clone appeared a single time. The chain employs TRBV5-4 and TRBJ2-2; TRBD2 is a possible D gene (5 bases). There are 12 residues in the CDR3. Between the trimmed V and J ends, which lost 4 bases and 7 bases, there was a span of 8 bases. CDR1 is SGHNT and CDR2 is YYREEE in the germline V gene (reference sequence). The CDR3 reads CASSRAGGELFF. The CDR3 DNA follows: TGTGCCAGCAGCCGGGCGGGCGGGGAGCTGTTTTTT.

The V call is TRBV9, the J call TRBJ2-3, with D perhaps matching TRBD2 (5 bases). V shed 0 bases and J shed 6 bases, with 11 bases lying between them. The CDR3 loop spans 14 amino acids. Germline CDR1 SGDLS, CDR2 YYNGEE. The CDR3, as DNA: TGTGCCAGCAGCGTAGAGGTGGGAGAGGATACGCAGTATTTT. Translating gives CASSVEVGEDTQYF.

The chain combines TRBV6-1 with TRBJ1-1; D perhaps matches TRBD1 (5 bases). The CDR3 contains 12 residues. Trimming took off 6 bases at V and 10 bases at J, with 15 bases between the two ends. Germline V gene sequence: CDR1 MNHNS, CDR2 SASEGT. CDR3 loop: CASSQGVLGAFF. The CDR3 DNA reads TGTGCCAGCAGCCAAGGGGTGTTGGGAGCTTTCTTT.

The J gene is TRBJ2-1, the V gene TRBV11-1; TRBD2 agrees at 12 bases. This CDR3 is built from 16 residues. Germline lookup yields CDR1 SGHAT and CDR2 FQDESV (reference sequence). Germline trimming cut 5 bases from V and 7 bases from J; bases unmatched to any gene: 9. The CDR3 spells CASSHQVTSGRNEQFF. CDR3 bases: TGTGCCAGCAGCCATCAGGTCACTAGCGGGAGGAATGAGCAGTTCTTC.

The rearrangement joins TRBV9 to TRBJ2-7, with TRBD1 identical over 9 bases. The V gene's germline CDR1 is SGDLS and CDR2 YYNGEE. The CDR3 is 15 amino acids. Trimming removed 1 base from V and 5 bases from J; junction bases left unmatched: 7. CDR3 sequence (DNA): TGTGCCAGCAGCGTAACCCCGGGACAGGGAGACGAGCAGTACTTC. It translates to CASSVTPGQGDEQYF.

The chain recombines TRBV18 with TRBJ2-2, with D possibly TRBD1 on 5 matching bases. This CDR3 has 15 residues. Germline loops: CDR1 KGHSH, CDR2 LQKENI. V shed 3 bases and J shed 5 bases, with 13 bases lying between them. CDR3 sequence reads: CASSPRQSRTGELFF. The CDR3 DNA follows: TGTGCCAGCTCACCCCGACAGTCCCGGACCGGGGAGCTGTTTTTT.

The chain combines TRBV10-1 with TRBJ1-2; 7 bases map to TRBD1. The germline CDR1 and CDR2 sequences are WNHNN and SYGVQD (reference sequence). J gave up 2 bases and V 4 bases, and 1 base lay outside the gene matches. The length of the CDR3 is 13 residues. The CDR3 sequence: CASSVDRNYGYTF. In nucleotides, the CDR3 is TGCGCCAGCAGTGTGGACAGGAACTATGGCTACACCTTC.